The subject of this entry is one T cell receptor beta chain. Measured with immunoSEQ multiplex PCR; TCRdb has only the in-frame clones, and not every one. The repertoire consists of about 12,000 clones, with around 89% occurring once and the leading ten covering 4% to 5%. This sample was included in a study of blood T cell dynamics during melanoma immunotherapy. Time point here: week 3, after first cycle of checkpoint inhibitor. Blood was drawn before treatment and at week 3 after checkpoint blockade. No patient had earlier systemic cancer treatment, concurrent immunosuppressants, or another active cancer. The CDR3 loop spans 14 amino acids. Germline CDR1 and CDR2: SQVTM and ANQGSEA. Trimming removed 7 bases from V and 2 bases from J, with 16 bases in between.

The V gene is TRBV29-1, the J gene TRBJ2-3; D not certain. This sequence originates from a human donor with melanoma. The source was blood, collected from a patient treated with checkpoint blockade. The CDR3 DNA follows: TGCAGCGGCGGTCAAGAGCGCCTCACAGATACGCAGTATTTT. It translates to CSGGQERLTDTQYF.